This is a list of T cell receptor beta chains from one sample in a study of blood T cell repertoires in COVID-19. The data were produced by immunoSEQ multiplex PCR, yet TCRdb's version contains in-frame clones alone and is incomplete. This table has fewer than 300,000 clones, roughly 91% appearing once. The sample comprised PBMCs or T cells enriched from blood (not recorded which). The source is a man aged 35 to 55 who had recovered from COVID-19. CDR3s include the opening cysteine and the closing phenylalanine or tryptophan. A clone size is listed for some rows: how often the clone was seen (once, few, many), or a class if it is expanded.

NA	TRBV27	TRBJ2-6	CASSLRGRGANVLTF
NA	TRBV11-3	TRBJ1-2	CASSLQMRLEGVDNYGYTF
NA	TRBV7-9	TRBJ1-1	CASSLVQGAAEAFF
NA	TRBV7-3	TRBJ2-5	CASSLGSAGPETQYF
NA	TRBV28	TRBJ1-1	CASRLPGNTEAFF
NA	TRBV10-3	TRBJ2-1	CAISEEGRPYNEQFF
NA	TRBV28	TRBJ2-7	CASRIRGEQYF
NA	TRBV25-1	TRBJ2-7	CASSELGLAGDEQYF
NA	TRBV11-2	TRBJ2-3	CASSLIVGTDTQYF
NA	TRBV5-5	TRBJ2-7	CASSYRQGYYGQYF
NA	TRBV4-3	TRBJ2-1	CASSQVASGSLYEQFF
NA	TRBV24-1	TRBJ2-1	CATSETGQANEQFF
NA	TRBV7-9	TRBJ1-5	CASSLGGGSNQPQHF
NA	TRBV3-1/TRBV3-2	TRBJ1-2	CASSQDLAANYGYTF
NA	TRBV28	TRBJ1-2	CAVGLNYGYTF
NA	TRBV14	TRBJ1-2	CASSQESQAYGYTF
NA	TRBV28	TRBJ2-3	CASSLAGTSGRTDTQYF
NA	TRBV24-1	TRBJ2-1	CATSDPLLAGPYNEQFF
NA	TRBV5-1	TRBJ2-7	CASSPGQGREQYF
NA	TRBV5-1	TRBJ1-1	CASSTRTGGGTEAFF
NA	TRBV3-1/TRBV3-2	TRBJ2-3	CASSQATTKAQYF
NA	TRBV23-1	TRBJ2-1	CASSQGQESYNEQFF
once	TRBV2	TRBJ1-4	CASSRGRRTTNEKLFF
NA	TRBV12-5	TRBJ2-1	CASGRAGGPWNEQFF
NA	TRBV3-1/TRBV3-2	TRBJ1-1	CASSQVRNTEAFF
NA	TRBV7-9	TRBJ1-6	CASTLPGQASPLHF
once	TRBV28	TRBJ2-7	CASISAGTGGWNEQYF
NA	TRBV7-2	TRBJ2-7	CASSLASGSGSYEQYF
NA	TRBV28	TRBJ1-4	CASSLGGTTNEKLFF
NA	TRBV11-2	TRBJ2-7	CASSLGRRGPAYEQYF
many	TRBV7-2	TRBJ2-2	CASSLDYAESGELFF
NA	TRBV7-3	TRBJ1-1	CASSLTGQGKAEAFF
NA	TRBV2	TRBJ2-1	CASNMWLAGGRYNEQFF
NA	TRBV18	TRBJ1-2	CASSVTGGPNNYGYTF
NA	TRBV6-2/TRBV6-3	TRBJ2-1	CASSATGSSYNEQFF
NA	TRBV4-2	TRBJ1-5	CASSQDGTAYSNQPQHF
NA	TRBV4-1	TRBJ2-7	CASSQEGQGGSYEQYF
NA	TRBV12-3/TRBV12-4	TRBJ2-5	CASSLAGGETQYF
NA	TRBV5-1	TRBJ2-3	CASSLAVSTDTQYF
NA	TRBV28	TRBJ2-7	CASSNYKSKDRGQYEQYF
NA	TRBV7-3	TRBJ2-2	CASSFSGGLSGSGEATGELFF
once	TRBV29-1	TRBJ1-2	CSVSTENYGYTF
NA	TRBV6-6	TRBJ1-6	CASSYSLDIYNSPLHF
NA	TRBV5-6	TRBJ2-7	CASSRGGSSEQYF
NA	TRBV18	TRBJ2-1	CASSPGRGVNNEQFF
NA	TRBV10-2	TRBJ2-7	CASHPGQGMYEQYF
NA	TRBV4-3	TRBJ2-3	CASSQVTSGVYTDTQYF
NA	TRBV18	TRBJ1-2	CASSPGTDYGYTF
NA	TRBV11-2	TRBJ2-7	CASSLGQRTYEQYF
NA	TRBV28	TRBJ2-5	CASSLWDRGRAETQYF
NA	TRBV7-9	TRBJ1-2	CASIPARPRGYTF
few	TRBV6-1	TRBJ2-7	CASSDELGNYEQYF